This passage covers 23 T cell receptor beta chains from one sample sequenced in a study of human T cells and chemical hapten exposure. TCRdb re-derived calls from the RACE reads in MiXCR, one entry per CDR3 protein. This table has under 300,000 distinct CDR3 sequences, around 7% appearing once. Time point given: pre-sensitization, week 0. Indicated treatment: therapeutic diphenylcyclopropenone sensitization with weekly scalp DPC. The source was whole blood, collected in connection with sensitization to the hapten diphenylcyclopropenone (DPC). The origin of the receptors is a man aged 18-30 years with alopecia areata. Some clones in this sample may be carry-over from other donors' samples.

This clonotype was found a few times. The chain uses TRBV10-3 and TRBJ2-7; 9 bases align to TRBD2. Germline lookup yields CDR1 ENHRY and CDR2 SYGVKD. With 3 bases clipped from V and 1 base from J, the junction kept 4 bases outside the gene matches. The CDR3 runs 15 residues. The CDR3 spells CAISEAGLASYEQYF. The CDR3 nucleotides are TGTGCCATCAGTGAAGCGGGACTAGCATCCTACGAGCAGTACTTC.

This clonotype was counted between two and nine times. V and J are TRBV12-3 or TRBV12-4 and TRBJ2-1, with a possible D match to TRBD2 (6 bases). Trimming removed 7 bases from V and 1 base from J, with 11 bases in between. This CDR3 has 14 residues. The CDR3 coding sequence is TGTGCCAGCAAACCGGGACTTTCCTACAATGAGCAGTTCTTC. Encoded protein: CASKPGLSYNEQFF.

This clonotype was seen only a few times. The gene calls are TRBV13 and TRBJ2-3, with 15 bases identical to TRBD2. V trimming: 2 bases; J trimming: 4 bases; junction bases outside the gene matches: 10. Germline-derived CDR1 and CDR2 are PRHDT and FYEKMQ (reference sequence). CDR3 length: 19 residues. CDR3 bases: TGTGCCAGCAGCTTAAGGACTAGCGGGGGGGCGATCCGCCCAGATACGCAGTATTTT. It translates to CASSLRTSGGAIRPDTQYF.

The rearrangement joins TRBV20-1 to TRBJ1-1, with TRBD1 identical over 9 bases. Germline CDR1 and CDR2: DFQATT and SNEGSKA (reference sequence). The CDR3 sequence is 14 residues long. V trimming: 6 bases; J trimming: 0 bases; junction bases outside the gene matches: 5. The CDR3 loop is CSATGQGLNTEAFF. CDR3 nucleotides: TGCAGTGCAACCGGACAGGGGCTGAACACTGAAGCTTTCTTT.

This chain connects TRBV6-2 or TRBV6-3 to TRBJ1-5, with 8 bases lining up with TRBD1. V lost 6 bases, J lost 3 bases, and 13 bases stayed unmatched. The CDR3 consists of 17 residues. Germline values: CDR1 MNHEY, CDR2 SVGEGT. The CDR3 spells CASRDAGGSGANQPQHF. Here the CDR3 DNA reads TGTGCCAGCAGAGACGCAGGGGGCTCGGGGGCCAATCAGCCCCAGCATTTT.

The chain has TRBV7-8 and TRBJ1-1; the match to TRBD1 covers 7 bases. Per the germline V gene, CDR1 is SGHVS and CDR2 is FQNEAQ. V lost 5 bases, J lost 5 bases, and 8 bases stayed unmatched. CDR3 length equals 14 residues. The CDR3 DNA reads as TGTGCCAGCAGCGGACGACAGGGAGGTACTGAAGCTTTCTTT. Translation: CASSGRQGGTEAFF.

The rearrangement uses TRBV5-5 and TRBJ1-1; possible D gene TRBD1, 6 bases. Trimming pared 0 bases from V and 4 bases from J, leaving 16 bases between. The germline CDR1 and CDR2 sequences are SGHKS and YYEKEE (reference sequence). CDR3 length: 16 residues. CDR3 DNA: TGTGCCAGCAGCTTGGGGTGGGGGCAAGAGATCACTGAAGCTTTCTTT. This codes for CASSLGWGQEITEAFF.

This clonotype was recorded a few times. This chain uses TRBV20-1 with TRBJ1-4; 7 nucleotides match TRBD1. The CDR3 contains 15 residues. Trimming cost V 5 bases and J 7 bases; bases outside gene matches: 13. CDR1 is DFQATT, CDR2 SNEGSKA, per germline (reference sequence). CDR3 DNA: TGCAGTGCTCGTTCCTATGGGAGGGACAGTGAAAAACTGTTTTTT. This codes for CSARSYGRDSEKLFF.

The chain employs TRBV5-1 and TRBJ2-4; D may correspond to TRBD1 or TRBD2 (5 bases each). This CDR3 contains 18 residues. Germline CDR1 is SGHRS and CDR2 is YFSETQ. Trimming cost V 5 bases and J 1 base, with 22 bases left between them. As DNA, the CDR3 is TGCGCCAGCAGAACCGAGGTGGGACGGGGATCTGCCAAAAACATTCAGTACTTC. Translating gives CASRTEVGRGSAKNIQYF.

This clonotype was detected only a few times. The rearrangement links TRBV9 to TRBJ2-1; perhaps TRBD2 as D (6 bases). With 3 bases removed from V and 0 bases from J, the gap between germline ends came to 7 bases. CDR1 and CDR2 (germline): SGDLS, YYNGEE. The CDR3 contains 14 residues. The CDR3 protein is CASSGGLSYNEQFF. CDR3 coding DNA: TGTGCCAGCAGCGGGGGACTCTCCTACAATGAGCAGTTCTTC.

In this sample, this clonotype turned up a few times. This sequence joins TRBV4-3 and TRBJ1-3; 7 bases match TRBD1. CDR1 LGHNA and CDR2 YSLEER come from the germline V gene. The CDR3 has 19 residues. V shed 4 bases and J 0 bases; nucleotides not matched to a gene: 15. CDR3 in DNA: TGCGCCAGCAGCCGCTGGGACAGTGCCGTCGAGCTCTCTGGAAACACCATATATTTT. It translates to CASSRWDSAVELSGNTIYF.

This chain links TRBV4-3 with TRBJ2-3; D remains ambiguous. Trimming took 4 bases from V and 1 from J, leaving 6 bases between them. The CDR3 loop spans 13 amino acids. Per the germline V gene, CDR1 is LGHNA and CDR2 is YSLEER. In nucleotides, the CDR3 is TGCGCCAGCAGCCTGATGCGCACAGATACGCAGTATTTT. Its protein is CASSLMRTDTQYF.

A few counts support this clonotype. CDR3 bases: TGCAGCGTGGAGACAGAGTGGAACACTGAAGCTTTCTTT. Residues: CSVETEWNTEAFF. The gene calls are TRBV29-1 and TRBJ1-1; a possible D gene is TRBD1 (5 bases). Germline V gives CDR1 SQVTM, CDR2 ANQGSEA. This CDR3 comprises 13 residues. V shed 6 bases and J shed 1 base, with 12 bases lying between them.

The J gene is TRBJ2-5, the V gene TRBV7-8, with 7 bases that match TRBD1. Germline assignment: CDR1 SGHVS and CDR2 FQNEAQ. V trimming: 5 bases; J trimming: 3 bases; junction bases outside the gene matches: 3. This CDR3 has 13 residues. The CDR3 spells CASSVGQKETQYF. Here the CDR3 DNA reads TGTGCCAGCAGCGTGGGACAGAAAGAGACCCAGTACTTC.

This chain joins TRBV29-1 and TRBJ2-7; D gene unclear. With 2 bases removed from V and 1 base from J, the gap between germline ends came to 9 bases. The germline gives CDR1 SQVTM, CDR2 ANQGSEA. The CDR3 has 13 amino acids. The CDR3 nucleotides read TGCAGCGTTGAAAGTCCCCAGTCCTACGAGCAGTACTTC. Translation: CSVESPQSYEQYF.

This clonotype was counted between two and nine times. The chain links TRBV12-3 or TRBV12-4 to TRBJ1-1; 7 nucleotides line up with TRBD1. V was pared by 3 bases and J by 8 bases, with 12 bases of the junction left unmatched. This CDR3 has 15 residues. The CDR3 nucleotides read TGTGCCAGCAGTTTTGTTGGGGAGGGACAGCGAGAAGCTTTCTTT. Its translation: CASSFVGEGQREAFF.

The CDR3 sequence is CASSLAGQGAPLHF. CDR3 DNA sequence: TGTGCCAGCAGCTTGGCGGGACAGGGTGCACCCCTCCACTTT. This chain connects TRBV7-2 to TRBJ1-6; 9 nucleotides line up with TRBD1. CDR1 and CDR2 from the germline V gene are SGHTA and FQGNSA. This CDR3 contains 14 residues. V gave up 3 bases and J gave up 11 bases; unmatched junction bases: 5.

This clonotype occurred many times. The chain uses TRBV6-5 and TRBJ2-1; no reliable D call. Germline values: CDR1 MNHEY, CDR2 SVGAGI. The V gene lost 4 bases and the J gene lost 7 bases, with 17 bases spanning the gap. The CDR3 contains 15 residues. CDR3 nucleotide sequence: TGTGCCAGCAGTTCAACATATAGACGGATTAATGAGCAGTTCTTC. This translates into CASSSTYRRINEQFF.

The chain combines TRBV5-1 with TRBJ1-3; TRBD1 is a possible D gene (5 bases). V dropped 1 base and J dropped 1 base, with 9 bases sitting between them. The CDR3 contains 15 residues. Germline CDR1 and CDR2: SGHRS and YFSETQ. CDR3 protein: CASSLSAGSGNTIYF. The CDR3 region has the DNA TGCGCCAGCAGCTTGAGTGCAGGGTCTGGAAACACCATATATTTT. The full variable domain, its missing parts supplied by reference TRBV5-1 and TRBJ1-3, is KAGVTQTPRYLIKTRGQQVTLSCSPISGHRSVSWYQQTPGQGLQFLFEYFSETQRNKGNFPGRFSGRQFSNSRSEMNVSTLELGDSALYLCASSLSAGSGNTIYFGEGSWLTVV.

This clonotype showed up just a few times. In DNA form, the CDR3 reads TGCGCCAGCAGCTTGGGGCACCCTCTCTCTGGAAACACCATATATTTT. Amino acid sequence: CASSLGHPLSGNTIYF. The V call is TRBV5-1, the J call TRBJ1-3; no clear D gene. The germline V gene has CDR1 SGHRS and CDR2 YFSETQ. The germline V and J ends were trimmed by 0 bases and 0 bases, with 10 bases remaining between them. The CDR3 extends over 16 amino acids.

The rearrangement links TRBV11-2 to TRBJ2-4; perhaps TRBD2 as D (6 bases). The V and J ends lost 3 bases and 7 bases respectively, with 19 bases between them. CDR1 and CDR2 (germline): SGHAT, FQNNGV. The CDR3 runs 16 residues. CDR3 sequence reads: CASSLDVVRGRNIQYF. The CDR3 region has the DNA TGTGCCAGCAGCTTGGATGTGGTACGGGGGAGGAACATTCAGTACTTC.

The genes are TRBV6-2 or TRBV6-3 and TRBJ1-2; D is uncertain. V lost 0 bases and J lost 1, with 21 bases in between. The CDR3 spans 19 residues. Germline V CDR1 and CDR2: MNHEY, SVGEGT. The CDR3 region is CASSYSKFMPTRHNYGYTF. CDR3 nucleotide sequence: TGTGCCAGCAGTTACTCGAAGTTTATGCCGACGAGACATAACTATGGCTACACCTTC.

The genes are TRBV5-1 and TRBJ2-7; TRBD1 aligns across 9 bases. With V trimmed by 4 bases and J by 4 bases, 9 bases remained unmatched. The CDR3 contains 15 residues. The germline gives CDR1 SGHRS, CDR2 YFSETQ. This CDR3 is CASSPGQGIGYEQYF. CDR3 DNA sequence: TGCGCCAGCAGCCCAGGACAGGGGATCGGGTACGAGCAGTACTTC.